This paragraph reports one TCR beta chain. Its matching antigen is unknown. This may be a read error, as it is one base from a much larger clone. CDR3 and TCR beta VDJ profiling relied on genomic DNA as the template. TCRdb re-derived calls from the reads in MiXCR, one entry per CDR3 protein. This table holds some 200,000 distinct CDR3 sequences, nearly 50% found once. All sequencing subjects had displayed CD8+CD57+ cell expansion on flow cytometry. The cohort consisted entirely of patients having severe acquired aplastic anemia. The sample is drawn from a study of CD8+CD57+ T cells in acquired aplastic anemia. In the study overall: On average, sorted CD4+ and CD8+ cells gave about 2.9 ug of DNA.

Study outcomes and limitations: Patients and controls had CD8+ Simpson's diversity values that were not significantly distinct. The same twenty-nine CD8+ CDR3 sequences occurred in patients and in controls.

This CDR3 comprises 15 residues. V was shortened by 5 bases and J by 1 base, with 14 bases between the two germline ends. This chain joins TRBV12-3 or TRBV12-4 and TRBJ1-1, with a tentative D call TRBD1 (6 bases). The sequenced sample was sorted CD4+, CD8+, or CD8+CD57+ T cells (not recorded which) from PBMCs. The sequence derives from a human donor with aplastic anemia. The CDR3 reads CASSPLGGRNTEAFF. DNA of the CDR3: TGTGCCAGCAGTCCCTTAGGGGGAAGGAACACTGAAGCTTTCTTT.